The rows below give T cell receptor beta chains drawn from one sample of a study of blood T cell repertoires in COVID-19. Measured with immunoSEQ multiplex PCR; TCRdb has only the in-frame clones, and not every one. The sample yields more than 65,000 clones, 70% to 85% seen once. Sequences were obtained from peripheral blood. These receptors all stem from a woman between 70 and 85 years old with acute or convalescent COVID-19. Both conserved end residues are trimmed from each CDR3.

v_call: TRBV7-2
j_call: TRBJ2-1
cdr3_aa: ASSLVSSVDEQF

v_call: TRBV7-2
j_call: TRBJ1-2
cdr3_aa: ASSLESAGLHGYT

v_call: TRBV18
j_call: TRBJ2-2
cdr3_aa: ASSPNQGNTGELF

v_call: TRBV10-1
j_call: TRBJ2-7
cdr3_aa: ASSESRQGGEQY

v_call: TRBV24-1
j_call: TRBJ2-2
cdr3_aa: ATTAGGNTGELF

v_call: TRBV3-1/TRBV3-2
j_call: TRBJ1-2
cdr3_aa: ASSHSPQGNYGYT

v_call: TRBV6-5
j_call: TRBJ1-1
cdr3_aa: ASSYLLAGGNTEAF

v_call: TRBV7-2
j_call: TRBJ2-1
cdr3_aa: ASHSGTTTYNEQF

v_call: TRBV5-1
j_call: TRBJ2-7
cdr3_aa: ASSPLAATYEQY

v_call: TRBV7-9
j_call: TRBJ2-1
cdr3_aa: ASSPRGTSGSNEQF

v_call: TRBV4-1
j_call: TRBJ1-4
cdr3_aa: ASSQKQGASEKLF

v_call: TRBV12-3/TRBV12-4
j_call: TRBJ1-3
cdr3_aa: ASSTGTGNTIY

v_call: TRBV5-4
j_call: TRBJ1-1
cdr3_aa: ASSPGGQHRGTEAF

v_call: TRBV15
j_call: TRBJ2-1
cdr3_aa: ATSKDGTSGYNEQF

v_call: TRBV28
j_call: TRBJ2-4
cdr3_aa: ASSSGGDIRV

v_call: TRBV5-4
j_call: TRBJ1-2
cdr3_aa: ASSVYRGRSVGYT

v_call: TRBV5-1
j_call: TRBJ2-1
cdr3_aa: ASSLGLAGVGRNEQF

v_call: TRBV29-1
j_call: TRBJ2-1
cdr3_aa: SGRQANRGNEQF

v_call: TRBV19
j_call: TRBJ2-7
cdr3_aa: ASSIGGGGAPYEQY

v_call: TRBV7-2
j_call: TRBJ2-7
cdr3_aa: ASGQVYEQY

v_call: TRBV5-1
j_call: TRBJ2-1
cdr3_aa: ASSLTGIDNEQF

v_call: TRBV10-3
j_call: TRBJ1-2
cdr3_aa: AIRGTGNNYGYT

v_call: TRBV4-3
j_call: TRBJ2-3
cdr3_aa: ASSRGLAEDTQY

v_call: TRBV7-2
j_call: TRBJ2-2
cdr3_aa: ASSLVASGGPFTGELF

v_call: TRBV11-2
j_call: TRBJ2-1
cdr3_aa: ASSLSGGLNEQF